A single sample gave rise to the 26 T cell receptor beta chains below, sequenced in a study of cytomegalovirus exposure and HLA in healthy donors. With 60 Vbeta and 13 Jbeta primers, the PCR was carried out. Produced via immunoSEQ multiplex PCR; TCRdb's table is partial and in-frame only. The table shows about 57,000 clones, with about 83% occurring only once. Sequencing was done on a sample of PBMCs. These receptors originate from a man younger than 45 in good health and CMV-seronegative.

The rearrangement joins TRBV19 to TRBJ2-6, with a weak D call TRBD2 (6 bases). Per germline, CDR1 LNHDA and CDR2 SQIVND (reference sequence). This CDR3 region has 19 residues. The V end lost 3 bases, the J end lost 0 bases, and 18 bases lay between the germline ends. The CDR3 nucleotides are TGTGCCAGTAGTATTCCTCCCGGGACTTTGTACTCTGGGGCCAACGTCCTGACTTTC. Residues: CASSIPPGTLYSGANVLTF. The full variable domain, with the rest looked up from reference TRBV19 and TRBJ2-6, is DGGITQSPKYLFRKEGQNVTLSCEQNLNHDAMYWYRQDPGQGLRLIYYSQIVNDFQKGDIAEGYSVSREKKESFPLTVTSAQKNPTAFYLCASSIPPGTLYSGANVLTFGAGSRLTVL.

This clone was seen a few times. The chain combines TRBV6-5 with TRBJ2-7, with 12 bases aligning to TRBD2. Germline V CDR1 and CDR2: MNHEY, SVGAGI. With V trimmed by 4 bases and J by 2 bases, 3 bases remained unmatched. The CDR3 contains 15 residues. CDR3 in DNA: TGTGCCAGCAGTTGGACTAGCGGGGAACCCTACGAGCAGTACTTC. This encodes CASSWTSGEPYEQYF.

The genes are TRBV6-7 and TRBJ2-2, with 10 bases fitting TRBD2. TRBV6-7 is an ORF, with its function uncertain. V was pared by 0 bases and J by 1 base, with 5 bases of the junction left unmatched. CDR3 length: 18 amino acids. The CDR3 sequence: CASSYSTGLAVNTGELFF. CDR3 nucleotide sequence: TGTGCCAGCAGTTACTCGACCGGACTAGCGGTGAACACCGGGGAGCTGTTTTTT.

This clone occurred a few times. The chain has TRBV2 and TRBJ1-5; possibly TRBD1 for D (6 bases). This CDR3 region has 16 residues. V shed 0 bases and J shed 7 bases, with 16 bases lying between them. From germline, CDR1 is SNHLY and CDR2 FYNNEI. CDR3 loop: CASSEATGHLNQPQHF. CDR3 sequence (DNA): TGTGCCAGCAGTGAAGCGACAGGACATCTAAACCAGCCCCAGCATTTT.

The V call is TRBV7-8, the J call TRBJ2-3; tentative D call: TRBD1 (6 bases). Per germline, CDR1 SGHVS and CDR2 FQNEAQ. Trimming took 5 bases from V and 2 from J, leaving 17 bases between them. CDR3 length equals 16 residues. This CDR3 is CASSDLVRGDTDTQYF. Written as DNA, the CDR3 is TGTGCCAGCAGCGACTTAGTCAGGGGCGACACAGATACGCAGTATTTT.

CDR3 in DNA: TGTGCCAGCAGCTATCTCGATGAGCAGTTCTTC. This translates into CASSYLDEQFF. This chain uses TRBV11-2 with TRBJ2-1; D call uncertain. V was clipped by 4 bases and J by 8 bases, with 6 bases between them. Germline V CDR1 and CDR2: SGHAT, FQNNGV. This CDR3 comprises 11 residues.

The gene calls are TRBV19 and TRBJ2-3; 12 bases align to TRBD2. There are 15 residues in the CDR3. CDR1 is LNHDA and CDR2 is SQIVND in the germline V gene (reference sequence). The trim removed 4 bases at V and 5 bases at J, leaving 4 bases unmatched. CDR3 loop: CASSTLAGGVDTQYF. The CDR3 nucleotides read TGTGCCAGTAGTACACTAGCGGGAGGTGTAGATACGCAGTATTTT.

The chain couples TRBV27 to TRBJ1-4, with D unclear. The V end lost 5 bases, the J end lost 0 bases, and 10 bases lay between the germline ends. CDR3 length: 15 amino acids. In germline, CDR1 is MNHEY, CDR2 SMNVEV (reference sequence). This CDR3 reads CASSRFDATNEKLFF. The DNA for the CDR3 is TGTGCCAGCAGTCGGTTTGATGCAACTAATGAAAAACTGTTTTTT. The variable domain in full, with the rest retrieved from reference TRBV27 and TRBJ1-4, is EAQVTQNPRYLITVTGKKLTVTCSQNMNHEYMSWYRQDPGLGLRQIYYSMNVEVTDKGDVPEGYKVSRKEKRNFPLILESPSPNQTSLYFCASSRFDATNEKLFFGSGTQLSVL.

The rearrangement joins TRBV4-3 to TRBJ2-2, with 8 bases matching TRBD2. Germline V lookup: CDR1 LGHNA, CDR2 YSLEER. The CDR3 extends over 17 amino acids. The V segment lost 3 bases and the J segment 5 bases; nucleotides outside the gene matches: 11. The CDR3 DNA follows: TGCGCCAGCAGCCAGCCCGGGGGGGGGCGTGGGACCGGGGAGCTGTTTTTT. Amino acid sequence: CASSQPGGGRGTGELFF.

This clone was counted between two and nine times. V gene TRBV29-1 combines with J gene TRBJ2-1; the match to TRBD1 covers 8 bases. With V trimmed by 6 bases and J by 2 bases, 12 bases remained unmatched. The CDR3 is 16 amino acids. Per germline, CDR1 SQVTM and CDR2 ANQGSEA. The CDR3 DNA reads TGCAGCGTCCCCAGCGACAGGGGAAAACCCTACAATGAGCAGTTCTTC. It is translated as CSVPSDRGKPYNEQFF.

This sequence joins TRBV6-1 and TRBJ1-4, with TRBD1 matching 11 bases. The CDR3 is made up of 15 amino acids. The J segment lost 7 bases and the V segment lost 5 bases, leaving 6 bases of the junction unmatched. Germline V gives CDR1 MNHNS, CDR2 SASEGT. DNA for the CDR3: TGTGCCAGCAGTCCACGGACAGGGGGCGGTGAAAAACTGTTTTTT. Its protein product is CASSPRTGGGEKLFF.

This clone was recorded only once. The genes are TRBV7-9 and TRBJ2-1; the match to TRBD2 covers 7 bases. This CDR3 is 17 amino acids long. Germline trimming cut 5 bases from V and 2 bases from J; bases unmatched to any gene: 12. Germline V gene lookup returns CDR1 SEHNR and CDR2 FQNEAQ (reference sequence). The CDR3 DNA reads TGTGCCAGCAGCACTGGGGGGGGTAGCGGCCCCTACAATGAGCAGTTCTTC. Amino acid sequence: CASSTGGGSGPYNEQFF.

The V gene is TRBV7-8, the J gene TRBJ1-2, with a weak D call TRBD1 (6 bases). V was shortened by 5 bases and J by 6 bases, with 19 bases between the two germline ends. The CDR3 sequence is 15 residues long. The germline gives CDR1 SGHVS, CDR2 FQNEAQ. CDR3 bases: TGTGCCAGCAGCCCTCAAGGGGGGGAATGGGATGGCTACACCTTC. Translation gives CASSPQGGEWDGYTF.

Relative to its sample, this clone is medium-sized (0.01 to 0.1%). V and J are TRBV6-1 and TRBJ2-2, with TRBD2 matching over 11 bases. Trimming cost V 2 bases and J 5 bases; bases outside gene matches: 10. CDR1 is MNHNS, CDR2 SASEGT, per germline. The CDR3 is made up of 18 amino acids. CDR3 in DNA: TGTGCCAGCAGTGAATCCGGCGAGGTAGCGGGGGGGACCGGGGAGCTGTTTTTT. This translates into CASSESGEVAGGTGELFF.

This chain joins TRBV5-1 and TRBJ2-7; 8 nucleotides match TRBD2. From germline, CDR1 is SGHRS and CDR2 YFSETQ. The CDR3 has 15 residues. The trim removed 2 bases at V and 1 base at J, leaving 5 bases unmatched. The DNA for the CDR3 is TGCGCCAGCAGCTTAGAACTAGCGGCGTCCTACGAGCAGTACTTC. Translation: CASSLELAASYEQYF.

This chain uses TRBV7-6 with TRBJ1-3; D remains ambiguous. This CDR3 contains 15 residues. Germline-derived CDR1 and CDR2 are SGHVS and FNYEAQ. Trimming removed 1 base from V and 0 bases from J, with 7 bases in between. CDR3: CASSLEISSGNTIYF. The CDR3 DNA reads TGTGCCAGCAGCTTAGAAATCTCCTCTGGAAACACCATATATTTT. The full variable domain, rest sourced from reference TRBV7-6 and TRBJ1-3, is GAGVSQSPRYKVTKRGQDVALRCDPISGHVSLYWYRQALGQGPEFLTYFNYEAQQDKSGLPNDRFSAERPEGSISTLTIQRTEQRDSAMYRCASSLEISSGNTIYFGEGSWLTVV.

The gene calls are TRBV5-4 and TRBJ1-2; weak D call: TRBD1 (6 bases). Trimming removed 4 bases from V and 2 bases from J, with 15 bases in between. CDR1 and CDR2 (germline): SGHNT, YYREEE (reference sequence). The CDR3 is 15 residues long. CDR3 protein: CASSNPQGLNYGYTF. The CDR3 DNA follows: TGTGCCAGCAGCAACCCCCAGGGGCTCAACTATGGCTACACCTTC.

In this sample, this clone turned up a few times. The V and J genes are TRBV2 and TRBJ2-7; D is undetermined. V lost 6 bases and J 5 bases, leaving 8 bases between the germline ends. The CDR3 spans 11 residues. Per the germline V gene, CDR1 is SNHLY and CDR2 is FYNNEI. The CDR3 sequence is CASRQSNEQYF. Written as DNA, the CDR3 is TGTGCCAGCAGGCAGTCGAACGAGCAGTACTTC.

The chain recombines TRBV27 with TRBJ2-7; TRBD1 matches at 7 bases. CDR1 MNHEY and CDR2 SMNVEV come from the germline V gene (reference sequence). V lost 6 bases, J lost 3 bases, and 11 bases stayed unmatched. There are 15 residues in the CDR3. The CDR3 bases are TGTGCCAGCAGCACCACACAGGGGAAGGGCTACGAGCAGTACTTC. Translating gives CASSTTQGKGYEQYF.

In DNA form, the CDR3 reads TGTGCCAGCAGCTCGACATACGAGCAGTACTTC. Its translation: CASSSTYEQYF. This rearrangement joins TRBV7-8 to TRBJ2-5, with D hard to call. Gene TRBJ2-7 matches the end of the DNA better, so the J call may be wrong. The CDR3 is 11 amino acids. Germline lookup yields CDR1 SGHVS and CDR2 FQNEAQ.

This chain uses TRBV4-3 with TRBJ1-5, with D possibly matching TRBD1 (5 bases). Trimming shortened V by 0 bases and J by 10 bases, and 10 bases separated the two germline ends. The CDR3 spans 13 residues. The germline V gene encodes CDR1 LGHNA and CDR2 YSLEER. Written as DNA, the CDR3 is TGCGCCAGCAGCCAAGATGGAAGGGGACCCCAGCATTTT. Its translation: CASSQDGRGPQHF.

This rearrangement joins TRBV4-3 to TRBJ2-1; 12 nucleotides agree with TRBD2. Germline values: CDR1 LGHNA, CDR2 YSLEER. The CDR3 is 17 residues long. Trimming removed 0 bases from V and 6 bases from J; junction bases left unmatched: 6. CDR3 nucleotide sequence: TGCGCCAGCAGCCAAGATTTGACTAGCGGGAGTATCAATGAGCAGTTCTTC. As protein: CASSQDLTSGSINEQFF.

V and J are TRBV28 and TRBJ1-1, with D possibly matching TRBD1 (5 bases). The germline CDR1 and CDR2 sequences are MDHEN and SYDVKM. Trimming stripped 6 bases from V and 9 bases from J, with 20 bases between. CDR3 size: 14 residues. CDR3 residues: CASSLTRQFAQAFF. CDR3 nucleotide sequence: TGTGCCAGCAGCCTAACCCGACAGTTCGCCCAAGCTTTCTTT.

This sequence joins TRBV15 and TRBJ1-1; D remains unclear. The CDR3 is made up of 14 amino acids. V was clipped by 0 bases and J by 3 bases, with 8 bases between them. The germline CDR1 and CDR2 sequences are LNHNV and YYDKDF (reference sequence). The CDR3 region has the DNA TGTGCCACCAGCAGAGAACCAGTGGACACTGAAGCTTTCTTT. Amino acid sequence: CATSREPVDTEAFF.

This chain links TRBV7-2 with TRBJ2-5; 9 bases fit TRBD1. The CDR3 runs to 15 residues. CDR1 is SGHTA and CDR2 is FQGNSA in the germline V gene. V trimming: 3 bases; J trimming: 3 bases; junction bases outside the gene matches: 5. The CDR3 loop reads CASSFRQGVEETQYF. DNA for the CDR3: TGTGCCAGCAGCTTCCGACAGGGGGTCGAAGAGACCCAGTACTTC.

The genes are TRBV2 and TRBJ1-6, with D possibly being TRBD1 (5 bases). The CDR3 spans 15 residues. The germline gives CDR1 SNHLY, CDR2 FYNNEI. The V and J ends lost 1 base and 6 bases respectively, with 10 bases between them. DNA for the CDR3: TGTGCCAGCAGTGAAGGCCGGACAAGTAATTCACCCCTCCACTTT. It specifies CASSEGRTSNSPLHF.